One sample yielded the 5 T cell receptor beta chains listed below, sequenced in a study of blood T cell repertoires in COVID-19 (dated by TCRdb to the early 2020s). The library was prepared using the immunoSEQ multiplex PCR assay. What TCRdb holds here is the immuneACCESS table cut down to in-frame rearrangements. Part of the clones is not present; checked against another copy, under half of the missing clones reflect an unresolved V gene, and the others are unexplained. The sample includes more than 200,000 clones, with about nine tenths observed a single time. The ten largest make up roughly 1.7% of the sample. The sample consisted of PBMCs or T cells enriched from blood (not recorded which). The receptors were gathered from a man aged 35-49 years who had recovered from COVID-19.

The rearrangement uses TRBV5-1 and TRBJ2-7, with D maybe TRBD2 (6 bases). Trimming stripped 3 bases from V and 4 bases from J, with 20 bases between. CDR1 SGHRS and CDR2 YFSETQ come from the germline V gene. CDR3 length: 16 amino acids. DNA of the CDR3: TGCGCCAGCAGCTCGGGGTCTCGGGGAGGAAGGTACGAGCAGTACTTC. Its translation is CASSSGSRGGRYEQYF.

This chain uses TRBV27 with TRBJ1-6, with 8 nucleotides matching TRBD1. Germline V CDR1 and CDR2: MNHEY, SMNVEV (reference sequence). Trimming removed 6 bases from V and 6 bases from J; junction bases left unmatched: 7. The CDR3 has 15 residues. CDR3 in amino acids: CASRWLGQGNSPLHF. CDR3 in DNA: TGTGCCAGCAGGTGGTTAGGACAGGGTAATTCACCCCTCCACTTT.

The chain couples TRBV30 to TRBJ1-1; 7 positions match TRBD1. The J segment lost 5 bases and the V segment lost 4 bases, leaving 7 bases of the junction unmatched. CDR1 is GTSNPN, CDR2 SVGIG, per germline (reference sequence). The CDR3 length is 13 residues. The CDR3 protein is CAWNRQGATEAFF. The CDR3 nucleotides read TGTGCCTGGAACCGACAGGGCGCGACTGAAGCTTTCTTT. Filled out from reference TRBV30 and TRBJ1-1, the complete variable domain reads SQTIHQWPATLVQPVGSPLSLECTVEGTSNPNLYWYRQAAGRGLQLLFYSVGIGQISSEVPQNLSASRPQDRQFILSSKKLLLSDSGFYLCAWNRQGATEAFFGQGTRLTVV.

J is TRBJ2-1 and V is TRBV4-2, with 16 bases matching TRBD2. CDR3 length: 19 amino acids. V lost 3 bases, J lost 1 base, and 6 bases stayed unmatched. CDR1 is LGHNA, CDR2 YNFKEQ, per germline. CDR3 bases: TGTGCCAGCAGCCAGCCGGGACTAGCGGGAGGGGGGTCCTACAATGAGCAGTTCTTC. Its protein is CASSQPGLAGGGSYNEQFF.

The chain is built from TRBV9 and TRBJ2-1; possibly TRBD2 for D (6 bases). The germline V and J ends were trimmed by 3 bases and 0 bases, with 13 bases remaining between them. CDR3 length equals 16 residues. The germline CDR1 and CDR2 sequences are SGDLS and YYNGEE. DNA of the CDR3: TGTGCCAGCAGCGCCCTAGCGTCGAGCTCCTACAATGAGCAGTTCTTC. Its translation is CASSALASSSYNEQFF.